What follows are 7 T cell receptor beta chains derived from one specimen sequenced in a study of blood T cell repertoires in COVID-19. Only in-frame clones appear in the TCRdb table, and some are missing; sequencing was by immunoSEQ multiplex PCR. The sample has 200,000 to 250,000 clones, approximately 86% seen once. The sample comprised peripheral blood. These receptors originate from a woman aged 60-75 years with active or convalescent COVID-19.

The CDR3 region has the DNA TGTGCCAGCAGTTTAGTAGCGGGGGGTGGGAATGAGCAGTTCTTC. It encodes CASSLVAGGGNEQFF. The chain is built from TRBV27 and TRBJ2-1; 10 bases map to TRBD2. The germline V gene encodes CDR1 MNHEY and CDR2 SMNVEV (reference sequence). The CDR3 spans 15 residues. Germline trimming cut 2 bases from V and 7 bases from J; bases unmatched to any gene: 5.

The J gene is TRBJ1-4, the V gene TRBV9; 7 positions match TRBD1. Germline CDR1 SGDLS, CDR2 YYNGEE. The CDR3 runs to 16 residues. Germline trimming cut 4 bases from V and 2 bases from J; bases unmatched to any gene: 8. The CDR3 nucleotides are TGTGCCAGCAGCCCCAGAGGAGGGGGCACTAATGAAAAACTGTTTTTT. Protein: CASSPRGGGTNEKLFF.

This rearrangement joins TRBV12-3 or TRBV12-4 to TRBJ2-7; TRBD2 agrees at 7 bases. Losses at the gene ends were 5 bases for V and 2 bases for J; bases not matched to a gene: 3. The CDR3 has 13 amino acids. CDR3 in amino acids: CASSTSAPYEQYF. CDR3 sequence (DNA): TGTGCCAGCAGTACTAGCGCTCCCTACGAGCAGTACTTC.

The genes are TRBV7-9 and TRBJ2-7; 8 bases align to TRBD2. The CDR3 contains 14 residues. The J segment lost 4 bases and the V segment lost 5 bases, leaving 7 bases of the junction unmatched. Per the germline V gene, CDR1 is SEHNR and CDR2 is FQNEAQ (reference sequence). The CDR3 region is CASSGGGLAYEQYV. The CDR3 DNA reads TGTGCCAGCAGCGGCGGCGGACTAGCTTACGAGCAGTACGTC.

The V call is TRBV7-2, the J call TRBJ1-2; D is possibly TRBD1 (6 bases). This CDR3 spans 14 amino acids. Germline CDR1 and CDR2: SGHTA and FQGNSA. The V gene lost 1 base and the J gene lost 5 bases, with 11 bases spanning the gap. The DNA for the CDR3 is TGTGCCAGCAGCTTAGTGGGGGCAGCGTATGGCTACACCTTC. Protein sequence: CASSLVGAAYGYTF.

V usage is TRBV29-1 and J usage is TRBJ2-1, with 12 bases lining up with TRBD2. CDR1 SQVTM and CDR2 ANQGSEA come from the germline V gene. With 8 bases clipped from V and 4 bases from J, the junction kept 6 bases outside the gene matches. This CDR3 has 14 amino acids. This chain's CDR3 is CSSLGTSGYNEQFF. The CDR3 DNA follows: TGCAGCAGCCTTGGGACTAGCGGGTACAATGAGCAGTTCTTC.

The chain has TRBV9 and TRBJ2-5, with D perhaps matching TRBD2 (6 bases). The V end was cut by 0 bases, the J end by 0 bases, with 12 bases between. CDR3 length: 16 residues. Germline values: CDR1 SGDLS, CDR2 YYNGEE. The DNA for the CDR3 is TGTGCCAGCAGCGTAGGGAGCGGGTCGTACCAAGAGACCCAGTACTTC. Protein sequence: CASSVGSGSYQETQYF.